These 5 T cell receptor beta chains came from one sample sequenced in a study of cytomegalovirus exposure and HLA in healthy donors (dated by TCRdb to the late 2010s). Receptor libraries were prepared by the immunoSEQ multiplex PCR assay. A mixture of 60 forward primers for TCR Vbeta segments and 13 reverse primers for TCR Jbeta segments was used in the multiplex PCR. TCRdb retrieved this table from immuneACCESS and kept in-frame rearrangements only. Not all clones are present; in checked studies, unresolved V genes account for under half, and no reason is known for the remainder. This sample has some 98,000 clones in its table, and about 80% of those were observed once. Roughly 2% of the sample is taken by the ten largest. The specimen was PBMCs. The source is a man in his forties in good health and CMV-seronegative.

The chain uses TRBV4-1 and TRBJ1-2, with 8 positions matching TRBD1. There are 15 residues in the CDR3. Trimming took 1 base from V and 4 from J; bases not matched to a gene: 5. Looked up from germline, CDR1 is MGHRA and CDR2 is YSYEKL. As DNA, the CDR3 is TGCGCCAGCAGCCAAGTGGGACAGGACCTCTATGGCTACACCTTC. It translates to CASSQVGQDLYGYTF.

The V call is TRBV28, the J call TRBJ2-3, with D unresolved. Germline CDR1 is MDHEN and CDR2 is SYDVKM. The V end lost 6 bases, the J end lost 1 base, and 17 bases lay between the germline ends. The CDR3 totals 16 residues. CDR3 DNA: TGTGCCAGCAGCCAAAAAAATTTTTGGCGCACAGATACGCAGTATTTT. Translation: CASSQKNFWRTDTQYF.

The rearrangement links TRBV30 to TRBJ1-1; maybe TRBD1 (5 bases). CDR1 is GTSNPN and CDR2 is SVGIG in the germline V gene (reference sequence). The CDR3 has 12 amino acids. With 4 bases removed from V and 10 bases from J, the gap between germline ends came to 16 bases. CDR3 residues: CAWNIWGDLAFF. CDR3 DNA: TGTGCCTGGAATATCTGGGGGGATTTAGCTTTCTTT.

This clone turned up a few times. The V gene is TRBV5-1, the J gene TRBJ2-2; D unclear. V shed 3 bases and J shed 0 bases, with 9 bases lying between them. The CDR3 contains 15 residues. CDR1 is SGHRS and CDR2 is YFSETQ in the germline V gene. Here the CDR3 reads CASSSRSSNTGELFF. CDR3 sequence (DNA): TGCGCCAGCAGCTCCAGAAGTTCGAACACCGGGGAGCTGTTTTTT.

This chain connects TRBV30 to TRBJ1-3; D is possibly TRBD1 (5 bases). Germline CDR1 is GTSNPN and CDR2 is SVGIG (reference sequence). Trimming pared 2 bases from V and 0 bases from J, leaving 17 bases between. This CDR3 contains 17 residues. The CDR3 nucleotides are TGTGCCTGGAGTCTAGGATCAGGGCCTTTCTCTGGAAACACCATATATTTT. It encodes CAWSLGSGPFSGNTIYF.